The source of this T cell receptor beta chain is a study of blood T cell repertoires in COVID-19. Overall study: Whether acute or convalescent, the COVID-19 samples came from the United States, Italy and Spain. T cells, B-cell-depleted T cells, or PBMCs provided the cDNA or gDNA that served as material.

The CDR3 is 15 amino acids. Trimming took 7 bases from V and 2 from J; bases not matched to a gene: 6. Germline V gene lookup returns CDR1 LGHDT and CDR2 YNNKEL (reference sequence). Authors' data handling: By means of reference gene primer amplification, nucleated cell counts were estimated. The data were produced by immunoSEQ multiplex PCR, yet TCRdb's version contains in-frame clones alone and is incomplete. V and J calls and clone size come straight from that table; D and trimming were deduced from the DNA. The data contain about 23,000 clones, around 94% of them singletons. The rearrangement uses TRBV3-1 (or the pseudogene TRBV3-2) and TRBJ2-7; TRBD1 matches at 12 bases. Sequenced material: peripheral blood. The source is a woman aged 50 to 60 with active COVID-19. The CDR3 nucleotides are TGTGCCAGCAACCAGGGGACAGGGGGCACCTACGAGCAGTACTTC. Translated, it gives CASNQGTGGTYEQYF.